The source of this T cell receptor (beta chain) is a study of beta chain features in type 1 diabetes. Only one heparinised blood draw was taken per donor, and its volume averaged about 120 mL. The CDR3 loop spans 11 amino acids. The germline V gene has CDR1 SGHRS and CDR2 YFSETQ. Trimming cost V 6 bases and J 6 bases, with 10 bases left between them. Study conclusions and caveats: Researchers cautioned that cDNA sequencing could over-represent cells with high TCR expression. Shorter TCRB CDR3s, moderately but significantly so, were found in Type 1 diabetes patients in all four CD4+ subsets. Lower insertion and higher deletion counts appeared at VDJ junctions in type 1 diabetes patients.

TCRB transcripts that were expressed got sequenced, as all of the isolated RNA had been reverse transcribed. Sequencing was performed with immunoSEQ multiplex PCR; in TCRdb, only in-frame clones are kept and a portion is missing. The data show tens of thousands of clones, roughly three fifths seen once. As regards this clone: Its target is unknown.

Sequenced sample: Tregs from blood. This TCR came from a woman younger than 35 in good health. The chain combines TRBV5-1 with TRBJ2-7; D ambiguous. CDR3 loop: CASMSSGEQYF. For the CDR3, the DNA is TGCGCCAGCATGTCGTCGGGCGAGCAGTACTTC.